These 13 T cell receptor beta chains came from one sample sequenced in a study of shared clonotypes between healthy human individuals. The repertoire was sequenced with immunoSEQ multiplex PCR; TCRdb's copy has only in-frame clones and lacks some. The sample shows about 1.5 million clones, around 98% of them seen only once. Material for sequencing was naive CD4+ T cells sorted from blood. Indicated subset: CD45RA+ positively selected. The receptors stem from a man aged 25 to 40 in good health.

The J gene is TRBJ1-5, the V gene TRBV5-1; 8 bases align to TRBD1. The germline CDR1 and CDR2 sequences are SGHRS and YFSETQ. The ends lost 0 bases at V and 3 bases at J; junction bases unmatched: 8. The CDR3 covers 17 residues. The CDR3 DNA reads as TGCGCCAGCAGCTTGGGGCCGCTGACAGGGGACAATCAGCCCCAGCATTTT. Encoded protein: CASSLGPLTGDNQPQHF.

This chain connects TRBV19 to TRBJ2-7; TRBD1 aligns across 7 bases. The ends lost 5 bases at V and 3 bases at J; junction bases unmatched: 7. Germline CDR1 LNHDA, CDR2 SQIVND (reference sequence). The CDR3 is 14 amino acids. The CDR3 sequence: CASSPNRDSYEQYF. The CDR3 DNA sequence: TGTGCCAGTAGTCCCAACCGGGACAGCTACGAGCAGTACTTC.

Of note for this clone: Other DNA sequences within the sample encode an identical CDR3. This chain links TRBV18 with TRBJ2-3; D remains ambiguous. The V end was cut by 0 bases, the J end by 0 bases, with 7 bases between. Per the germline V gene, CDR1 is KGHSH and CDR2 is LQKENI. The CDR3 is made up of 15 amino acids. The CDR3 nucleotides read TGTGCCAGCTCACCACCGGCAGCTAGCACAGATACGCAGTATTTT. Protein: CASSPPAASTDTQYF.

This chain links TRBV5-1 with TRBJ2-1; 11 positions match TRBD2. Trimming cost V 1 base and J 6 bases; bases outside gene matches: 3. The germline V gene encodes CDR1 SGHRS and CDR2 YFSETQ. The length of the CDR3 is 15 residues. The CDR3 is CASSLRLAGFNEQFF. In DNA form, the CDR3 reads TGCGCCAGCAGCTTGCGACTAGCGGGATTCAATGAGCAGTTCTTC.

The gene calls are TRBV11-2 and TRBJ1-1, with D possibly matching TRBD1 (5 bases). In germline, CDR1 is SGHAT, CDR2 FQNNGV. This CDR3 spans 13 amino acids. The V and J ends lost 6 bases and 3 bases respectively, with 11 bases between them. CDR3 nucleotide sequence: TGTGCCAGCAGATCAGACAGCTACACTGAAGCTTTCTTT. Its translation is CASRSDSYTEAFF. Based on the CDR3 plus reference TRBV11-2 and TRBJ1-1, the full variable domain is EAGVAQSPRYKIIEKRQSVAFWCNPISGHATLYWYQQILGQGPKLLIQFQNNGVVDDSQLPKDRFSAERLKGVDSTLKIQPAKLEDSAVYLCASRSDSYTEAFFGQGTRLTVV.

This chain links TRBV7-9 with TRBJ2-3, with a tentative D call TRBD2 (6 bases). V lost 5 bases and J 13 bases, leaving 19 bases between the germline ends. CDR1 and CDR2 (germline): SEHNR, FQNEAQ (reference sequence). The CDR3 extends over 13 amino acids. For the CDR3, the DNA is TGTGCCAGCAGCGACCTTGTTGGAGGGCTGAAGTATTTT. Encoded protein: CASSDLVGGLKYF.

The chain employs TRBV29-1 and TRBJ2-3; 10 nucleotides align to TRBD2. Germline CDR1 reads SQVTM; CDR2 reads ANQGSEA. V lost 6 bases, J lost 0 bases, and 12 bases stayed unmatched. There are 17 residues in the CDR3. As DNA, the CDR3 is TGCAGCGTCAAAGGGGGGCTAGCGGGGGCTAGCACAGATACGCAGTATTTT. Encoded protein: CSVKGGLAGASTDTQYF.

The chain links TRBV29-1 to TRBJ2-3; TRBD1 might be the D (6 bases). The CDR3 has 13 residues. CDR1 is SQVTM, CDR2 ANQGSEA, per germline. V gave up 6 bases and J gave up 10 bases, with 20 bases separating them. For the CDR3, the DNA is TGCAGCGTGGTCTACGACAGGTACTCGGCGCAGTATTTT. As protein: CSVVYDRYSAQYF.

The V and J genes are TRBV9 and TRBJ2-1; possibly TRBD1 for D (6 bases). The CDR3 totals 15 residues. The V gene's germline CDR1 is SGDLS and CDR2 YYNGEE. V lost 6 bases to trimming and J lost 5 bases, with 18 bases between them. CDR3 protein: CASTKGETVNNEQFF. The CDR3 coding sequence is TGTGCCAGCACAAAGGGGGAGACAGTCAACAATGAGCAGTTCTTC.

This clone was observed a single time. The chain combines TRBV10-3 with TRBJ1-1, with D tentatively TRBD1 (6 bases). The length of the CDR3 is 15 residues. With 4 bases removed from V and 1 base from J, the gap between germline ends came to 13 bases. Germline V gene data show CDR1 as ENHRY and CDR2 as SYGVKD. The CDR3 loop reads CAISGGTLKNTEAFF. Written as DNA, the CDR3 is TGTGCCATCAGTGGCGGGACACTAAAGAACACTGAAGCTTTCTTT.

J is TRBJ2-3 and V is TRBV11-2; D is perhaps TRBD1 (5 bases). Trimming left V 3 bases short and J 0 bases short, with 16 bases between. This CDR3 spans 17 amino acids. Germline loops: CDR1 SGHAT, CDR2 FQNNGV. The CDR3 reads CASSFRGTAASTDTQYF. CDR3 DNA: TGTGCCAGCAGCTTTAGGGGAACAGCAGCTAGCACAGATACGCAGTATTTT.

V gene TRBV19 combines with J gene TRBJ1-5; 8 nucleotides align to TRBD1. Germline V gene sequence: CDR1 LNHDA, CDR2 SQIVND (reference sequence). This CDR3 region has 16 residues. The J segment lost 2 bases and the V segment lost 5 bases, leaving 8 bases of the junction unmatched. CDR3 sequence reads: CASSSWTGPGNQPQHF. The DNA for the CDR3 is TGTGCCAGTAGTTCCTGGACAGGGCCGGGCAATCAGCCCCAGCATTTT.

The chain uses TRBV7-2 and TRBJ2-3; D is undetermined. The CDR3 covers 13 residues. From germline, CDR1 is SGHTA and CDR2 FQGNSA. The V and J ends lost 4 bases and 6 bases respectively, with 11 bases between them. CDR3 loop: CASSYLVYDTQYF. CDR3 DNA sequence: TGTGCCAGCAGCTATCTCGTGTATGATACGCAGTATTTT.